Below, 4 T cell receptor beta chains from the same sample are listed, as sequenced in a study of T cells in Graves' hyperthyroidism and ophthalmopathy. Using RNA transcripts as the source, TCR beta CDR3 regions were amplified. The HTBI primer set served for first-round RT-PCR of the TCR CDR3. TCRdb processed the multiplex PCR reads anew with MiXCR; each CDR3 protein has one entry. The sample has 730,000 or so distinct CDR3 sequences; 18% are singletons. The sequenced sample was blood. Source of these receptors: a woman between 50 and 59 years old with Graves' hyperthyroidism that later progressed to Graves' ophthalmopathy.

This clonotype turned up a few times. The genes are TRBV2 and TRBJ1-2; 8 positions agree with TRBD1. The germline gives CDR1 SNHLY, CDR2 FYNNEI. V shed 3 bases and J 7 bases; nucleotides not matched to a gene: 7. CDR3 length equals 14 residues. CDR3 in DNA: TGTGCCAGCAGTGACAAAGACAGGGGAAGTGGCTACACCTTC. As protein: CASSDKDRGSGYTF.

This clonotype showed up many times. The CDR3 nucleotides are TGTGCCAGCAGCTCCCGCCGGACCGATAATTCACCCCTCCACTTT. Translating gives CASSSRRTDNSPLHF. This rearrangement joins TRBV3-1 to TRBJ1-6; no clear D gene. Trimming left V 5 bases short and J 5 bases short, with 13 bases between. CDR3 size: 15 residues. Germline-derived CDR1 and CDR2 are LGHDT and YNNKEL (reference sequence).

The V and J genes are TRBV6-2 or TRBV6-3 and TRBJ2-7, with 7 bases that match TRBD1. The CDR3 extends over 14 amino acids. V lost 7 bases, J lost 2 bases, and 8 bases stayed unmatched. Germline CDR1 is MNHEY and CDR2 is SVGEGT. The CDR3 loop reads CASNPGGPPYEQYF. DNA for the CDR3: TGTGCCAGCAACCCAGGGGGACCCCCCTACGAGCAGTACTTC.

This chain uses TRBV15 with TRBJ2-4; D not resolved. In germline, CDR1 is LNHNV, CDR2 YYDKDF (reference sequence). V dropped 3 bases and J dropped 6 bases, with 6 bases sitting between them. This CDR3 has 12 amino acids. The CDR3 DNA reads TGTGCCACCAGCAGCACATCAAACATTCAGTACTTC. Encoded protein: CATSSTSNIQYF.